These 21 T cell receptor beta chains were sequenced from one sample in a study of blood T cell repertoires in COVID-19. Using immunoSEQ multiplex PCR, the repertoire was profiled, and TCRdb retains in-frame clones only, with some absent. The sample lists roughly 300,000 clones, more than 70% occurring once. The material sequenced was peripheral blood. These receptors came from a woman aged 50 to 65 with acute or convalescent COVID-19.

The chain has TRBV30 and TRBJ1-1, with D hard to call. Germline V gene data show CDR1 as GTSNPN and CDR2 as SVGIG (reference sequence). This CDR3 region has 12 residues. V gave up 4 bases and J gave up 2 bases, with 8 bases separating them. In nucleotides, the CDR3 is TGTGCCTGGAAGCGGCATAACACTGAAGCTTTCTTT. Its translation: CAWKRHNTEAFF.

V usage is TRBV5-1 and J usage is TRBJ2-3; TRBD1 might be the D (6 bases). Germline V CDR1 and CDR2: SGHRS, YFSETQ. The CDR3 consists of 15 residues. Trimming removed 0 bases at V and 4 bases at J, with 12 bases between. CDR3 DNA sequence: TGCGCCAGCAGCTTGGGGCAGGGGTACGCAGATACGCAGTATTTT. Its protein is CASSLGQGYADTQYF.

This clone is a singleton in its sample. The V and J genes are TRBV21-1 and TRBJ1-4; TRBD1, the table's D call, was not compared with the DNA. TRBV21-1 is a pseudogene segment. The CDR3 extends over 15 amino acids. Here the CDR3 DNA reads TGTGCCAGCAGCAATCCCGGACAGCGGAATGAAAAACTGTTTTTT. Protein sequence: CASSNPGQRNEKLFF.

The chain is built from TRBV7-9 and TRBJ1-2; 11 nucleotides match TRBD1. Germline V lookup: CDR1 SEHNR, CDR2 FQNEAQ (reference sequence). The CDR3 extends over 13 amino acids. V lost 6 bases and J lost 8; bases outside the gene matches: 5. The CDR3 protein is CASRRTGGEGYTF. CDR3 nucleotides: TGTGCCAGCAGGCGGACAGGGGGCGAGGGCTACACCTTC.

The genes are TRBV3-1 (or the pseudogene TRBV3-2) and TRBJ1-3; 7 positions agree with TRBD1. With 4 bases clipped from V and 0 bases from J, the junction kept 3 bases outside the gene matches. The germline gives CDR1 LGHDT, CDR2 YNNKEL (reference sequence). The CDR3 covers 15 residues. CDR3 residues: CASSRGTDSGNTIYF. The CDR3 region has the DNA TGTGCCAGCAGCCGGGGGACAGACTCTGGAAACACCATATATTTT.

V usage is TRBV4-2 and J usage is TRBJ2-1, with 11 bases matching TRBD2. The germline gives CDR1 LGHNA, CDR2 YNFKEQ. Germline trimming cut 3 bases from V and 5 bases from J; bases unmatched to any gene: 3. The CDR3 consists of 15 residues. CDR3 nucleotides: TGTGCCAGCAGCCAGCTAGCGGGGGGTAACAATGAGCAGTTCTTC. Its translation: CASSQLAGGNNEQFF.

This clone came up once. The V gene is TRBV30, the J gene TRBJ2-1; no reliable D call. Trimming took 5 bases from V and 3 from J, leaving 14 bases between them. Germline V CDR1 and CDR2: GTSNPN, SVGIG (reference sequence). This CDR3 comprises 14 residues. The CDR3 loop reads CAWSYLNLYNEQFF. The CDR3 DNA sequence: TGTGCCTGGTCCTACTTGAACCTCTACAATGAGCAGTTCTTC.

The chain links TRBV6-6 to TRBJ2-5; the match to TRBD2 covers 9 bases. The CDR3 has 15 residues. The junction had 8 bases not matched to a gene; V was cut back by 4 bases and J by 5 bases. The germline gives CDR1 MNHNY, CDR2 SVGAGI (reference sequence). CDR3 region: CASSWQREARETQYF. The CDR3 nucleotides read TGTGCCAGCAGTTGGCAGCGGGAGGCTAGGGAGACCCAGTACTTC.

The chain combines TRBV11-3 with TRBJ2-7, with 8 bases fitting TRBD1. J gave up 5 bases and V 4 bases, and 4 bases lay outside the gene matches. The CDR3 is 13 residues long. Germline lookup yields CDR1 SGHNT and CDR2 YENEEA. CDR3: CASSSGQGDEQYF. The DNA of the CDR3 is TGTGCCAGCAGCTCCGGACAGGGTGACGAGCAGTACTTC.

The chain couples TRBV2 to TRBJ1-1; 9 bases align to TRBD1. The CDR3 is 13 amino acids. Germline assignment: CDR1 SNHLY and CDR2 FYNNEI. After removal of 8 bases from V and 5 bases from J, the junction contained 6 bases not matched to a gene. The CDR3 here is CASCNRGQTEAFF. CDR3 nucleotide sequence: TGTGCCAGCTGCAACAGGGGGCAGACTGAAGCTTTCTTT.

V usage is TRBV19 and J usage is TRBJ1-1, with D uncertain. The ends were cut back, 1 base at V and 4 bases at J, with 16 bases in the middle. The germline gives CDR1 LNHDA, CDR2 SQIVND (reference sequence). This CDR3 comprises 16 residues. CDR3 DNA: TGTGCCAGTAGTATAGTAGGGCTGGGAGTGGGCACTGAAGCTTTCTTT. It codes for CASSIVGLGVGTEAFF.

The chain links TRBV3-1 (or the pseudogene TRBV3-2) to TRBJ2-7; 11 bases align to TRBD1. J lost 6 bases, V lost 4 bases, and 5 bases had no gene match. Germline V gene sequence: CDR1 LGHDT, CDR2 YNNKEL (reference sequence). The CDR3 covers 14 residues. CDR3 nucleotide sequence: TGTGCCAGCAGCCCCAGGACAGGGGGCTGCGAGCAGTACTTC. Translated: CASSPRTGGCEQYF.

The chain is built from TRBV18 and TRBJ2-1, with D possibly matching TRBD2 (5 bases). The V end was cut by 4 bases, the J end by 8 bases, with 15 bases between. Germline V gives CDR1 KGHSH, CDR2 LQKENI. The CDR3 contains 14 residues. The CDR3 spells CASSLAGVSDEQFF. As DNA, the CDR3 is TGTGCCAGCTCACTGGCGGGTGTATCGGATGAGCAGTTCTTC.

In regard to this clone: Distinct nucleotide sequences in the sample also encode this CDR3. V is TRBV18 and J is TRBJ2-7; perhaps TRBD2 as D (6 bases). V shed 3 bases and J shed 4 bases, with 7 bases lying between them. Germline V gene sequence: CDR1 KGHSH, CDR2 LQKENI. CDR3 length: 12 amino acids. The CDR3, as DNA: TGTGCCAGCTCACCCGGGAGTTACGAGCAGTACTTC. Residues: CASSPGSYEQYF.

This chain joins TRBV19 and TRBJ2-5, with D perhaps TRBD2 (5 bases). Germline values: CDR1 LNHDA, CDR2 SQIVND (reference sequence). Trimming took 2 bases from V and 2 from J, leaving 12 bases between them. The CDR3 totals 15 residues. CDR3 nucleotides: TGTGCCAGTAGTATACGAGGGAATAGTCAAGAGACCCAGTACTTC. It is translated as CASSIRGNSQETQYF.

Remarks on this clone: Within the sample, other DNA sequences also encode this same CDR3. The chain couples TRBV5-1 to TRBJ2-3, with 10 bases aligning to TRBD2. CDR1 SGHRS and CDR2 YFSETQ come from the germline V gene. Trimming at V came to 0 bases and at J to 4 bases, leaving 2 bases not matched to a gene. The CDR3 has 15 residues. The CDR3 DNA is TGCGCCAGCAGCTTGGGACTAGCGGGCGCAGATACGCAGTATTTT. This codes for CASSLGLAGADTQYF. Filled out from reference TRBV5-1 and TRBJ2-3, the complete variable domain reads KAGVTQTPRYLIKTRGQQVTLSCSPISGHRSVSWYQQTPGQGLQFLFEYFSETQRNKGNFPGRFSGRQFSNSRSEMNVSTLELGDSALYLCASSLGLAGADTQYFGPGTRLTVL.

The chain has TRBV7-9 and TRBJ1-4; tentative D call: TRBD1 (6 bases). Trimming pared 4 bases from V and 4 bases from J, leaving 19 bases between. The CDR3 extends over 17 amino acids. CDR1 and CDR2 (germline): SEHNR, FQNEAQ (reference sequence). CDR3 loop: CASSSAGTGTYNEKLFF. CDR3 sequence (DNA): TGTGCCAGCAGCTCCGCAGGCACCGGGACATATAATGAAAAACTGTTTTTT.

V is TRBV30 and J is TRBJ2-1; TRBD1 agrees at 11 bases. Germline V lookup: CDR1 GTSNPN, CDR2 SVGIG (reference sequence). The CDR3 has 15 residues. Trimming cost V 4 bases and J 8 bases; bases outside gene matches: 10. CDR3 loop: CAWTNWGTGGDEQFF. In nucleotides, the CDR3 is TGTGCCTGGACCAACTGGGGGACAGGGGGTGATGAGCAGTTCTTC.

The gene calls are TRBV5-1 and TRBJ2-7; TRBD1 agrees at 8 bases. Unmatched junction bases numbered 4, after V lost 3 bases and J lost 2 bases. The CDR3 is 14 amino acids. Germline values: CDR1 SGHRS, CDR2 YFSETQ. CDR3 in DNA: TGCGCCAGCAGCTCCGGGACAGGACCCTACGAGCAGTACGTC. Residues: CASSSGTGPYEQYV.

This clone is a singleton in its sample. The chain has TRBV25-1 and TRBJ1-2; 7 positions agree with TRBD1. The trim removed 6 bases at V and 6 bases at J, leaving 7 bases unmatched. Germline CDR1 reads MGHDK; CDR2 reads SYGVNS. This CDR3 comprises 13 residues. The CDR3 loop reads CASSRQGRNGYTF. The CDR3 DNA reads as TGTGCCAGCAGCAGACAGGGAAGGAATGGCTACACCTTC.

The chain uses TRBV20-1 and TRBJ2-5, with D possibly being TRBD2 (5 bases). V lost 3 bases and J 5 bases, leaving 7 bases between the germline ends. The CDR3 contains 11 residues. CDR1 is DFQATT and CDR2 is SNEGSKA in the germline V gene (reference sequence). CDR3 loop: CSASGEETQYF. The CDR3 nucleotides read TGCAGTGCTAGTGGGGAGGAGACCCAGTACTTC.